The TCR beta chain under discussion was sequenced for a study of blood T cell repertoires in COVID-19. Study context: Both acute and convalescent COVID-19 samples were obtained from the United States, Italy and Spain. T cells, B-cell-depleted T cells, or PBMCs provided the cDNA or gDNA that served as material.

Under the authors' procedure: Estimation of nucleated cell counts relied on the amplification of reference gene primers. Assay: immunoSEQ multiplex PCR; the TCRdb copy retains only in-frame clones and omits some. The V and J calls and clone size were taken over from that table, and D and trimming were inferred from the DNA. Among about 73,000 clones listed, about nine tenths were seen once. CDR1 is MNHEY and CDR2 is SVGEGT in the germline V gene. The CDR3 has 11 amino acids. V was shortened by 5 bases and J by 8 bases, with 9 bases between the two germline ends. Sequenced: peripheral blood. V gene TRBV6-2 or TRBV6-3 combines with J gene TRBJ1-2; D ambiguous. The sequence came from a woman under 30 with acute or convalescent COVID-19. The CDR3 DNA reads as TGTGCCAGCAGTCGGAGAATGGGCTACACCTTC. It translates to CASSRRMGYTF.